What follows is one T cell receptor beta chain and its context. Its target is not known. Germline CDR1 and CDR2: KGHDR and SFDVKD. V was clipped by 4 bases and J by 8 bases, with 9 bases between them. This CDR3 is built from 12 residues. The data were obtained in a study of vaccination effects on CD4 cells after COVID-19. Study-wide results and caveats: The study found that only 1 of 255 vaccine-induced clones from healthy vaccinees cross-reacted with common cold coronaviruses. Infection-derived and vaccine-derived clones contracted markedly late after vaccination.

This table comes from immunoSEQ multiplex PCR, and its TCRdb copy is limited to in-frame clones, with some not included. The data show 50,000 to 65,000 clones, around 78% seen once. Expansion with viral peptide pools was applied to antigen-specific CD4+ T cells by the ViraFEST assay prior to sequencing. Following 10 days of culture, CD4+ T cells were isolated. BNT162b2 vaccine or mRNA-1273 vaccine was given to participants in two doses. Some 2 million PBMC per well received 9 to 10 IU/ml IL-2 and 8 to 10 ug/ml peptides in culture. Half-medium changes using IL-2 medium occurred on days 3 and 7. This sample comprised CD4+ T cells from PBMCs cultured with HCoV-229E spike peptides, obtained after COVID-19 vaccination. This chain links TRBV24-1 with TRBJ2-3; D unresolved. This clonotype was obtained from a human donor who received a COVID-19 vaccine. In DNA, the CDR3 is TGTGCCACCAGTGACCCGCCGGGTACGCAGTATTTT. Translated: CATSDPPGTQYF.